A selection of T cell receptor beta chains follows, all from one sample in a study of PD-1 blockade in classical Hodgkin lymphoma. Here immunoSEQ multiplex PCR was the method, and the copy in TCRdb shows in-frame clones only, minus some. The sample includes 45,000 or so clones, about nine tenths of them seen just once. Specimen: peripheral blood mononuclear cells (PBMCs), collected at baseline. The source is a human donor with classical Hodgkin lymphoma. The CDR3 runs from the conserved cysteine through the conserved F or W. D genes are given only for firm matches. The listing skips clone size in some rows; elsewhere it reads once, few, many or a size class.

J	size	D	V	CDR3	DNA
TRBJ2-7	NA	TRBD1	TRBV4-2	CASSQGRDSTYEQYF	TGTGCCAGCAGCCAAGGCCGGGACAGCACCTACGAGCAGTACTTC
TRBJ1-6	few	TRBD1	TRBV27	CASTSRGYNSPLHF	TGTGCCAGCACCTCCAGGGGGTATAATTCACCCCTCCACTTT
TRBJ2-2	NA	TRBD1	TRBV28	CASSPLGQGAGELFF	TGTGCCAGCAGTCCCCTTGGACAGGGCGCCGGGGAGCTGTTTTTT
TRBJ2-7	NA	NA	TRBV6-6	CASNFAGQGGNQYF	TGTGCCAGCAACTTTGCGGGACAAGGAGGCAACCAGTACTTC
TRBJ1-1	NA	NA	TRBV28	CASSQDQMNTEAFF	TGTGCCAGCAGTCAGGACCAAATGAACACTGAAGCTTTCTTT
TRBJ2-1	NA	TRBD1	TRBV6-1	CASSIVRGHGNEQFF	TGTGCCAGCAGCATCGTAAGGGGGCATGGGAATGAGCAGTTCTTC
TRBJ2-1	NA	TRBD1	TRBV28	CASRSYQGAVYNEQFF	TGTGCCAGCAGATCCTACCAGGGGGCGGTTTACAATGAGCAGTTCTTC
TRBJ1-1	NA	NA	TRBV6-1	CASSESWNTEAFF	TGTGCCAGCAGTGAATCTTGGAACACTGAAGCTTTCTTT
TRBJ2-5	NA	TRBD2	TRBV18	CASSVAGGPEETQYF	TGTGCCAGCTCGGTGGCGGGAGGCCCAGAGGAGACCCAGTACTTC
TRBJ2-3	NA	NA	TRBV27	CASSSGDTQYF	TGTGCCAGCAGTTCTGGAGATACGCAGTATTTT
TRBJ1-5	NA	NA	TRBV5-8	CASSLDSSTGNQPQHF	TGTGCCAGCAGCTTGGACAGCAGCACAGGCAATCAGCCCCAGCATTTT
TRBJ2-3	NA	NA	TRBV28	CASQRGGSTDTQYF	TGTGCCAGCCAAAGGGGGGGGTCCACAGATACGCAGTATTTT
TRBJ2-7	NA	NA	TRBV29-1	CSVEGGYEQYF	TGCAGCGTTGAGGGGGGCTACGAGCAGTACTTC
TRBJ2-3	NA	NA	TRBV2	CASSEEGGRSDWDTQYF	TGTGCCAGCAGTGAAGAAGGGGGTAGGTCTGATTGGGATACGCAGTATTTT
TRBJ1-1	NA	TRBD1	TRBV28	CASSLDRGPPEAFF	TGTGCCAGCAGTCTGGACAGGGGGCCCCCTGAAGCTTTCTTT
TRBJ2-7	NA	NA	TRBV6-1	CASSRSAEQYF	TGTGCCAGCAGTCGAAGCGCCGAGCAGTACTTC
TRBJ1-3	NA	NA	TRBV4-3	CASSQDSNSGNTIYF	TGCGCCAGCAGCCAAGACAGCAACTCTGGAAACACCATATATTTT
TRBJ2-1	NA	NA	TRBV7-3	CASSLNAEPLYNEQFF	TGTGCCAGCAGCTTAAATGCGGAGCCCCTCTACAATGAGCAGTTCTTC
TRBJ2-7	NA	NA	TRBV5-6	CASSRDIRGEQYF	TGTGCCAGCAGCCGGGACATCCGTGGGGAGCAGTACTTC
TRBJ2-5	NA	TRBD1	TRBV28	CASSLYGTGGAETQYF	TGTGCCAGCAGTTTATACGGGACAGGGGGCGCGGAGACCCAGTACTTC
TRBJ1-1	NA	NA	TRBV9	CASSVVPGAYTEAFF	TGTGCCAGCAGCGTAGTACCGGGGGCATACACTGAAGCTTTCTTT
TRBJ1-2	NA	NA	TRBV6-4	CASSPGLGNYGYTF	TGTGCCAGCAGCCCGGGACTGGGAAACTATGGCTACACCTTC
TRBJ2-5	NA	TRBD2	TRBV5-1	CASSLTSVTQETQYF	TGCGCCAGCAGCTTGACTAGCGTTACGCAAGAGACCCAGTACTTC
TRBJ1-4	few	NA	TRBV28	CAISPGGLRDEKLFF	TGTGCCATCTCGCCCGGGGGGCTTAGGGATGAAAAACTGTTTTTT
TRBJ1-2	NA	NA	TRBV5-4	CASSLARVSYGYTF	TGTGCCAGCAGCTTGGCCAGGGTATCGTATGGCTACACCTTC
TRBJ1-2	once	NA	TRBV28	CASSSPPLHGYTF	TGTGCCAGCAGTTCCCCCCCCCTCCATGGCTACACCTTC
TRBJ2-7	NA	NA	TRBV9	CASSVAGADYEQYF	TGTGCCAGCAGCGTAGCAGGGGCGGACTACGAGCAGTACTTC
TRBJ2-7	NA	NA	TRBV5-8	CASGFLDGYEQYF	TGTGCCAGCGGATTCTTGGACGGGTACGAGCAGTACTTC
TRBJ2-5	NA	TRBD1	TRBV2	CASRDRGGETQYF	TGTGCCAGCAGAGACAGGGGAGGAGAGACCCAGTACTTC
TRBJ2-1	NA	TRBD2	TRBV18	CASSRLAGISYNEQFF	TGTGCCAGCTCACGATTAGCGGGAATCTCCTACAATGAGCAGTTCTTC
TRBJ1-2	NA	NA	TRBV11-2	CASSPGWRSGGGRDYGYTF	TGTGCCAGCAGCCCAGGGTGGAGATCTGGTGGCGGGAGAGACTATGGCTACACCTTC
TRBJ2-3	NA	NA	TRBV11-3	CASSFEGTDTQYF	TGTGCCAGCAGCTTCGAGGGAACAGATACGCAGTATTTT
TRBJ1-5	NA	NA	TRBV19	CASSIFQGQRNQPQHF	TGTGCCAGTAGTATCTTTCAGGGGCAGCGCAATCAGCCCCAGCATTTT
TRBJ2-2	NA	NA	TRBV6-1	CASVNVGDTGELFF	TGTGCCAGCGTTAACGTGGGGGACACCGGGGAGCTGTTTTTT
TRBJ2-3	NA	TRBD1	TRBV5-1	CASSLAGTGFDGQYF	TGCGCCAGCAGCTTGGCGGGGACAGGGTTCGACGGGCAGTATTTT
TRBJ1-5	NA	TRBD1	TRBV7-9	CASSIGTGGRNQPQHF	TGTGCCAGCAGCATCGGGACAGGGGGTCGCAATCAGCCCCAGCATTTT
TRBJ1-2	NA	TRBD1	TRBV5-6	CASSQRTGHMGYGYTF	TGTGCCAGCAGCCAACGGACAGGCCATATGGGCTATGGCTACACCTTC
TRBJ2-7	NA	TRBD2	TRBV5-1	CASNPGLSAYEQYF	TGCGCCAGCAATCCGGGACTATCAGCCTACGAGCAGTACTTC
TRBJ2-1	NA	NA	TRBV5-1	CASSLGGQISYNEQFF	TGCGCCAGCAGCTTGGGGGGGCAGATCTCCTACAATGAGCAGTTCTTC
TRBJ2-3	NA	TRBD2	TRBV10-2	CASSIAGVSTDTQYF	TGCGCCAGCAGTATAGCGGGAGTTAGCACAGATACGCAGTATTTT
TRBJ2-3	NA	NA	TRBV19	CASSIRQGSTDTQYF	TGTGCCAGTAGTATTAGGCAGGGGAGCACAGATACGCAGTATTTT
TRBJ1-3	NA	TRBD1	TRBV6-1	CASSGDRAGGTIYF	TGTGCCAGCAGTGGGGACAGGGCAGGGGGCACCATATATTTT
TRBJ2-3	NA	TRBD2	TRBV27	CASGALAGASDTQYF	TGTGCCAGCGGTGCACTAGCGGGAGCTTCAGATACGCAGTATTTT
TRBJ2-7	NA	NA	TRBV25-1	CASSETGTLYEQYF	TGTGCCAGCAGTGAAACGGGGACTCTCTACGAGCAGTACTTC
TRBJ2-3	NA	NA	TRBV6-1	CASSEGGTDTQYF	TGTGCCAGCAGTGAAGGGGGCACAGATACGCAGTATTTT
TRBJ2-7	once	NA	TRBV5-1	CASSLVARVYEQYF	TGCGCCAGCAGCTTGGTGGCCAGGGTCTACGAGCAGTACTTC
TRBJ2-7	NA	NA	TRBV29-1	CSVGDWTYEQYF	TGCAGCGTGGGGGACTGGACCTACGAGCAGTACTTC
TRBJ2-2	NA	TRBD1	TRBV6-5	CASSDRGTGELFF	TGTGCCAGCAGCGACAGGGGGACCGGGGAGCTGTTTTTT
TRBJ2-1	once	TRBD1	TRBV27	CASSLLDRVGLGNEQFF	TGTGCCAGCAGTTTATTGGACAGGGTAGGTCTGGGCAATGAGCAGTTCTTC
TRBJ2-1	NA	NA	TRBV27	CASSPSDPRASSYNEQFF	TGTGCCAGCAGTCCCTCGGACCCGCGGGCTAGCTCCTACAATGAGCAGTTCTTC
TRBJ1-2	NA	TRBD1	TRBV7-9	CASSPSPTQKQGRNYGYTF	TGTGCCAGCAGCCCTAGCCCAACCCAGAAACAGGGGAGGAACTATGGCTACACCTTC
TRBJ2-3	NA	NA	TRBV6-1	CASTGTDRTTDTQYF	TGTGCCAGCACCGGAACGGACCGCACCACAGATACGCAGTATTTT
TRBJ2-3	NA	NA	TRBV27	CASRQGGTDTQYF	TGTGCCAGCAGACAGGGTGGCACAGATACGCAGTATTTT
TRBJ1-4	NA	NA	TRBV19	CASSALKDSRANEKLFF	TGTGCCAGTAGTGCGCTAAAGGACAGTCGGGCGAATGAAAAACTGTTTTTT
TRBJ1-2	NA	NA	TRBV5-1	CASSIGAPVGYGYTF	TGCGCCAGCTCAATTGGGGCTCCGGTGGGCTATGGCTACACCTTC
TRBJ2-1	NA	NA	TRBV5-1	CASSLEGVTYNEQFF	TGCGCCAGCAGCTTGGAAGGGGTCACCTACAATGAGCAGTTCTTC
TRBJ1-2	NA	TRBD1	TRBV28	CASSLPQGSYTF	TGTGCCAGCAGTTTACCACAGGGGTCCTACACCTTC